These T cell receptor beta chains were read from a single sample in a study of identical twins. TCRdb used MiXCR to reprocess the 5' RACE reads, holding one entry per CDR3 protein. This sample carries 200,000 to 250,000 distinct CDR3 sequences, approximately 7% of them seen once, and the ten largest clones take 3.6%. The sample was also linked to a second study, of yellow fever vaccine responses in identical twins.

Sequenced sample: memory (CD45RO+) T cells sorted from blood. These receptors all come from a woman aged 18-29 years in good health. Both conserved end residues are part of each CDR3. Fields, in order: CDR3 DNA, CDR3 protein, V gene, J gene, clone size, D gene, CDR3 length. The D gene is left open where the match is weak. A clone size is listed for some rows: how often the clone was seen (once, few, many), or a class if it is expanded.

TGCAGCTCGGGCGGAGGTGAGCAGTTCTTC	CSSGGGEQFF	TRBV29-1	TRBJ2-1	NA	NA	10
TGTGCCAGCAGTCCAGGGACTACCCATCCCATATACAATGAGCAGTTCTTC	CASSPGTTHPIYNEQFF	TRBV6-2/TRBV6-3	TRBJ2-1	few	TRBD2	17
TGTGCCGTCCAGGGACGGATTAACTATGGCTACACCTTC	CAVQGRINYGYTF	TRBV10-3	TRBJ1-2	NA	NA	13
TGTGCCAGCAGCGCCGACAGGGGGCGGGAGACCCAGTACTTC	CASSADRGRETQYF	TRBV7-8	TRBJ2-5	few	TRBD1	14
TGTGCCAGCAGTTTAAAGGGAACCTATGGCTACACCTTC	CASSLKGTYGYTF	TRBV28	TRBJ1-2	NA	NA	13
TGTGCCAGTAAACGGGCGGGAGGGAACACTGAAGCTTTCTTT	CASKRAGGNTEAFF	TRBV19	TRBJ1-1	NA	NA	14
TGCAGTGCTAGGAAACTAGCGGGAGGGCCCTACGAGCAGTACTTC	CSARKLAGGPYEQYF	TRBV20-1	TRBJ2-7	many	TRBD2	15
TGCGCCAGCAGCTCGAGGGGAACGAGCTCCTACAATGAGCAGTTCTTC	CASSSRGTSSYNEQFF	TRBV5-1	TRBJ2-1	many	NA	16
TGTGCCAGCAGCCGGACAGGGCATTACGAGCAGTACTTC	CASSRTGHYEQYF	TRBV12-3/TRBV12-4	TRBJ2-7	many	TRBD1	13
TGTGCCAGCAGTCTTTCAGACAGGGGTAATGAGCAGTTCTTC	CASSLSDRGNEQFF	TRBV28	TRBJ2-1	NA	TRBD1	14
TGTGCCAGCAGTGAAGCGCTTCGGGGAACCTACGAGCAGTACTTC	CASSEALRGTYEQYF	TRBV6-1	TRBJ2-7	few	NA	15
TGCAGTGCTCCAGGACAGCCTGGCCCAATGAACACTGAAGCTTTCTTT	CSAPGQPGPMNTEAFF	TRBV20-1	TRBJ1-1	few	NA	16
TGTGCCAGCAGTTTAAGTCGGAACACTGAAGCTTTCTTT	CASSLSRNTEAFF	TRBV12-3/TRBV12-4	TRBJ1-1	many	NA	13
TGTGCCAGCAGCTTACACAGGGAAGGCGGCTACACCTTC	CASSLHREGGYTF	TRBV7-3	TRBJ1-2	many	NA	13
TGTGCCACCAGTGATTTTAGAGGGGGAGGGACAGATACGCAGTATTTT	CATSDFRGGGTDTQYF	TRBV24-1	TRBJ2-3	NA	NA	16
TGTGCCAGCAGCGCAGGGGTTACAATGAACACTGAAGCTTTCTTT	CASSAGVTMNTEAFF	TRBV27	TRBJ1-1	NA	NA	15
TGTGCCAGCAGCCAAGATCTCGCAGCAAACTATGGCTACACCTTC	CASSQDLAANYGYTF	TRBV3-1	TRBJ1-2	few	NA	15
TGCGCCAGCAGCTTGGGGAGGAGTAGCGGGAATGAGCAGTTCTTC	CASSLGRSSGNEQFF	TRBV5-1	TRBJ2-1	few	TRBD2	15